These 4 T cell receptor beta chains were all obtained from the same sample, sequenced in a study of T cells in Graves' hyperthyroidism and ophthalmopathy. Template material for amplifying TCR beta CDR3 regions consisted of RNA transcripts. Primed by the HTBI set, a first-round RT-PCR was run on the TCR CDR3. TCRdb passed the multiplex PCR reads through MiXCR, listing each CDR3 protein once. The table lists roughly 800,000 distinct CDR3 sequences, over 35% of them singletons, with 8.9% in the top ten. Sequencing was carried out using blood. The origin of the receptors is a man younger than 35 with Graves' hyperthyroidism.

This clonotype was observed once. This chain uses TRBV28 with TRBJ2-5; 12 bases map to TRBD2. The CDR3 runs 16 residues. CDR1 MDHEN and CDR2 SYDVKM come from the germline V gene. With 5 bases clipped from V and 2 bases from J, the junction kept 6 bases outside the gene matches. The CDR3 protein is CASSLRTSGEQETQYF. CDR3 nucleotides: TGTGCCAGCAGTCTTCGGACTAGCGGGGAACAAGAGACCCAGTACTTC.

This rearrangement joins TRBV7-9 to TRBJ1-2; the D is unclear. The CDR3 contains 14 residues. CDR1 SEHNR and CDR2 FQNEAQ come from the germline V gene (reference sequence). V dropped 5 bases and J dropped 3 bases, with 13 bases sitting between them. The CDR3 protein is CASSLGQVDYGYTF. CDR3 bases: TGTGCCAGCAGCCTCGGGCAGGTGGACTATGGCTACACCTTC.

This clonotype has at least ten counts. This sequence joins TRBV7-8 and TRBJ2-7; D may be TRBD1 (5 bases). The CDR3 extends over 14 amino acids. Trimming cost V 1 base and J 3 bases, with 10 bases left between them. CDR1 and CDR2 from the germline V gene are SGHVS and FQNEAQ. The CDR3 bases are TGTGCCAGCAGCTTAGGGCGCAGGGTCTACGAGCAGTACTTC. Residues: CASSLGRRVYEQYF.

The V gene is TRBV13, the J gene TRBJ2-2; 9 bases align to TRBD1. This CDR3 is built from 16 residues. Germline V gene data show CDR1 as PRHDT and CDR2 as FYEKMQ (reference sequence). V lost 5 bases to trimming and J lost 5 bases; unmatched junction nucleotides: 9. The CDR3 DNA reads TGTGCCAGCAGCCCACAGGGGGCGTTGGGAACCGGGGAGCTGTTTTTT. Translation gives CASSPQGALGTGELFF.